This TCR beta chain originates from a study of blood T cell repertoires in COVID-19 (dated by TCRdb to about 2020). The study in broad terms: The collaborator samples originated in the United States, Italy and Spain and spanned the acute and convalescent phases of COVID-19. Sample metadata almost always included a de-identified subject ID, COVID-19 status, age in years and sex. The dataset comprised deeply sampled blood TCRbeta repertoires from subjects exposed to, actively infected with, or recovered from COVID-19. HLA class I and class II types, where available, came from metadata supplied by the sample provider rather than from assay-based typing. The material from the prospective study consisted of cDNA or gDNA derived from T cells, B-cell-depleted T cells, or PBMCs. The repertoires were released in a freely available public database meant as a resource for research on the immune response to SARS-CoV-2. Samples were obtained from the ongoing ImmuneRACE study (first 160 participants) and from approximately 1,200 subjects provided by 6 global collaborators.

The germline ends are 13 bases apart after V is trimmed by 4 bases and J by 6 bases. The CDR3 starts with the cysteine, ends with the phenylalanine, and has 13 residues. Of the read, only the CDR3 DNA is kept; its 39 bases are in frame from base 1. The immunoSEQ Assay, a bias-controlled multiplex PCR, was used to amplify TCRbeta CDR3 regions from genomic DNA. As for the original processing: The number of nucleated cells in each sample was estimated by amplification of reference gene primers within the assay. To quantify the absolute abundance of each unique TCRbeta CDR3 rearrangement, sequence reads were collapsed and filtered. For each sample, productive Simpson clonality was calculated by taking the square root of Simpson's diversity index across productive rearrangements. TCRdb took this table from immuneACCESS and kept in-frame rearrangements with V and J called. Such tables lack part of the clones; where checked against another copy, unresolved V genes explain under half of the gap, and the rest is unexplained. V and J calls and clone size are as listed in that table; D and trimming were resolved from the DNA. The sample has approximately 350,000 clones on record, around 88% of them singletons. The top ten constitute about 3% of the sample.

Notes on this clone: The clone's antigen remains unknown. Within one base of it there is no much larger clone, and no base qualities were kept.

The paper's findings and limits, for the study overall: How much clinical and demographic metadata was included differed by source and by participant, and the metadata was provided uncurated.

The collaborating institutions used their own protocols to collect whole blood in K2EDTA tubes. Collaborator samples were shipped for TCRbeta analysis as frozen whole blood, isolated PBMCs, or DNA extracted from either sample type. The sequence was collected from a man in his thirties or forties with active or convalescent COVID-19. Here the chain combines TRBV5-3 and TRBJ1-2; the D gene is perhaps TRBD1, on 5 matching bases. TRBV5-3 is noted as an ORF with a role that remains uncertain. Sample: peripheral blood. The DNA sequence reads TGTGCCAGAAGCCCAGGGTACAAGGATGGCTACACCTTC. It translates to CARSPGYKDGYTF.